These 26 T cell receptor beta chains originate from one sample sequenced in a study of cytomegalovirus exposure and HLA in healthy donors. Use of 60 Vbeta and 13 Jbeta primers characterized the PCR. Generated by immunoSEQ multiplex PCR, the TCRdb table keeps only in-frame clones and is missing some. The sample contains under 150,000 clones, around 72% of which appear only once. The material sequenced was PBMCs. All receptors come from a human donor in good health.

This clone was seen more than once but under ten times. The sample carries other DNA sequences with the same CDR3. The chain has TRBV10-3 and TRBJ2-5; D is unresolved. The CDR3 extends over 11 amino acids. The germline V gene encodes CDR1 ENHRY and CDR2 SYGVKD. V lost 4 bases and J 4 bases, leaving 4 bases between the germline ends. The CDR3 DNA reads TGTGCCATCAGTGTCGGAGAGACCCAGTACTTC. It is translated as CAISVGETQYF.

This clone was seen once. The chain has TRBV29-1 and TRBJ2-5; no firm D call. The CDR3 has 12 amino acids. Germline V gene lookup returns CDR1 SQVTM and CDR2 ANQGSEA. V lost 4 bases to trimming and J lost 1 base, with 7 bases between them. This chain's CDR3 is CSVARSQETQYF. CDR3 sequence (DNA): TGCAGCGTTGCGCGGTCCCAAGAGACCCAGTACTTC. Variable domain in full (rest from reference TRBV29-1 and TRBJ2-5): SAVISQKPSRDICQRGTSLTIQCQVDSQVTMMFWYRQQPGQSLTLIATANQGSEATYESGFVIDKFPISRPNLTFSTLTVSNMSPEDSSIYLCSVARSQETQYFGPGTRLLVL.

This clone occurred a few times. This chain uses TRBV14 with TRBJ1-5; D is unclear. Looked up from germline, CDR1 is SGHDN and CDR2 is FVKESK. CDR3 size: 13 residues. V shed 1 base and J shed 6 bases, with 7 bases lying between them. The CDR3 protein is CASSQGLSQPQHF. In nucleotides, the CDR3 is TGTGCCAGCAGCCAAGGGTTGAGTCAGCCCCAGCATTTT.

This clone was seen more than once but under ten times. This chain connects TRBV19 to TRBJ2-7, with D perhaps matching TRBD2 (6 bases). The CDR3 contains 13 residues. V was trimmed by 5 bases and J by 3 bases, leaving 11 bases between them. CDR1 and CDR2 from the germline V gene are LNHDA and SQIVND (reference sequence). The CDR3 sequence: CASSATRGYEQYF. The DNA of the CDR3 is TGTGCCAGTAGTGCGACGCGGGGCTACGAGCAGTACTTC.

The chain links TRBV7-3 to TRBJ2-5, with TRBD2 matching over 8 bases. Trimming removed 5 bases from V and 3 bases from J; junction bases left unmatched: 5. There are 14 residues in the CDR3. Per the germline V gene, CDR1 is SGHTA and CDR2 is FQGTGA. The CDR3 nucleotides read TGTGCCAGCAGCGTTACTAGCGGAAAAGAGACCCAGTACTTC. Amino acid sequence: CASSVTSGKETQYF.

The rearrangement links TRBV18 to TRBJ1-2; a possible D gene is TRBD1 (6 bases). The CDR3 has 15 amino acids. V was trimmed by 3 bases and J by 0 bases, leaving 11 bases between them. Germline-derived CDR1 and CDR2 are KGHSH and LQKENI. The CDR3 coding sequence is TGTGCCAGCTCACCCCGGACAGAGACTAACTATGGCTACACCTTC. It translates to CASSPRTETNYGYTF.

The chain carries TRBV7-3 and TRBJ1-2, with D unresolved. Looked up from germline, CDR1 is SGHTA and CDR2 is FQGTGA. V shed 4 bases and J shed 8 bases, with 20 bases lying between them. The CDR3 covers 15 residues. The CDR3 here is CASSSPWSGSWGYTF. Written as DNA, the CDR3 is TGTGCCAGCAGCTCCCCATGGTCGGGGAGCTGGGGCTACACCTTC.

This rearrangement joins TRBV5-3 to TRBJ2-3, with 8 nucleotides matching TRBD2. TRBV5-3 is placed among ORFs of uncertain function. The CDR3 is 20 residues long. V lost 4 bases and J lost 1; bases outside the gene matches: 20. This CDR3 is CARSPLGVCSGGHGTDTQYF. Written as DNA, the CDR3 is TGTGCCAGAAGCCCCCTTGGGGTGTGCAGCGGGGGACACGGCACAGATACGCAGTATTTT.

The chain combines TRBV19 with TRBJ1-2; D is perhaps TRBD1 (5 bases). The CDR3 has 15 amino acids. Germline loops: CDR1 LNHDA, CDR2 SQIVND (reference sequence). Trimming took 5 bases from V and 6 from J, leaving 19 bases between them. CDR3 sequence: CASSGAVRYVNGYTF. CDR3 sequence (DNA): TGTGCCAGTAGTGGGGCAGTGCGATATGTGAATGGCTACACCTTC.

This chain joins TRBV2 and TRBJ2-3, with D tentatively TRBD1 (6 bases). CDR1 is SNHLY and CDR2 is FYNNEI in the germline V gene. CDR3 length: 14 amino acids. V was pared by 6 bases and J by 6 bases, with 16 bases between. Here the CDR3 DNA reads TGTGCCAGCAGCCTCCGTCGGACAGACGATACGCAGTATTTT. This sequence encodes CASSLRRTDDTQYF.

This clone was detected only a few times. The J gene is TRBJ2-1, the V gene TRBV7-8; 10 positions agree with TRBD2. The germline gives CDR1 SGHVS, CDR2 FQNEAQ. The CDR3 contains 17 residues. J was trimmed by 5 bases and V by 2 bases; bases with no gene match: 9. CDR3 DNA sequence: TGTGCCAGCAGCTTAACCCCAGGACTAGCGGTCAACAATGAGCAGTTCTTC. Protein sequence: CASSLTPGLAVNNEQFF.

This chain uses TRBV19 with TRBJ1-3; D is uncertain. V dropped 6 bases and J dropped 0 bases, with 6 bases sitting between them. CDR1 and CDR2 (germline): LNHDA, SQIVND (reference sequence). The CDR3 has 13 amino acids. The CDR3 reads CASSRGSGNTIYF. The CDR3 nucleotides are TGTGCCAGTAGCCGGGGCTCTGGAAACACCATATATTTT.

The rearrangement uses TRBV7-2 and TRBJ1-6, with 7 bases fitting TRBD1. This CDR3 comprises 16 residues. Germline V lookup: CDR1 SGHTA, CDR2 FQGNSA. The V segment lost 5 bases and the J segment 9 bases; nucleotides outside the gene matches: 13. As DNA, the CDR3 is TGTGCCAGCAGCCTCCAGGGGACAGCGAAAGGTTCACCCCTCCACTTT. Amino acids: CASSLQGTAKGSPLHF.

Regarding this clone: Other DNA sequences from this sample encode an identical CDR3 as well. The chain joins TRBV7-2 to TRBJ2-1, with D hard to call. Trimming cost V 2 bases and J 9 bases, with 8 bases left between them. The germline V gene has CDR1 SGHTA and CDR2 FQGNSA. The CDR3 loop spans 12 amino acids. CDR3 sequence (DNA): TGTGCCAGCAGCTTACCCTTCCGTGAGCAGTTCTTC. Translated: CASSLPFREQFF.

CDR3 region: CASSYRDRKTQYF. The CDR3 DNA is TGCGCCAGCAGCTACAGGGATCGGAAGACCCAGTACTTC. V usage is TRBV4-1 and J usage is TRBJ2-5, with D tentatively TRBD1 (6 bases). V was trimmed by 5 bases and J by 6 bases, leaving 13 bases between them. The CDR3 extends over 13 amino acids. Germline V gene sequence: CDR1 MGHRA, CDR2 YSYEKL.

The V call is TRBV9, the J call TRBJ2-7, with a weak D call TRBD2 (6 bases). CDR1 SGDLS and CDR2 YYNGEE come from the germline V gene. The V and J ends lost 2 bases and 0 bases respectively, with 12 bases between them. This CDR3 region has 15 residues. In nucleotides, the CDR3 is TGTGCCAGCAGCGTGGGGACTGGGAGCTCCTACGAGCAGTACTTC. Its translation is CASSVGTGSSYEQYF. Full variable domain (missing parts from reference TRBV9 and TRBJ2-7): DSGVTQTPKHLITATGQRVTLRCSPRSGDLSVYWYQQSLDQGLQFLIQYYNGEERAKGNILERFSAQQFPDLHSELNLSSLELGDSALYFCASSVGTGSSYEQYFGPGTRLTVT.

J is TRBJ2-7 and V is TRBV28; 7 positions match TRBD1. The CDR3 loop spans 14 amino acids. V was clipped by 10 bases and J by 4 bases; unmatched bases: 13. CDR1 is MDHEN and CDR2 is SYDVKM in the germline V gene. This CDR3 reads CATKRDGTAYEQYF. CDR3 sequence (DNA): TGTGCCACCAAGCGCGACGGGACAGCTTACGAGCAGTACTTC.

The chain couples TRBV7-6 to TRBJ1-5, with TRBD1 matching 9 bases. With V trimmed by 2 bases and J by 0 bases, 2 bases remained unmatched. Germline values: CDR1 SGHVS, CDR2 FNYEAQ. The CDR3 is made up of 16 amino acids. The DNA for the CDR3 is TGTGCCAGCAGCTTACACAGGGGGCCTAGCAATCAGCCCCAGCATTTT. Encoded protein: CASSLHRGPSNQPQHF.

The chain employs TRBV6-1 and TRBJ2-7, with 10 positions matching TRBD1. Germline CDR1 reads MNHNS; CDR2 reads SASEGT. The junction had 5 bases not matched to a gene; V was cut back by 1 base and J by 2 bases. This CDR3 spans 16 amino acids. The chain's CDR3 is CASSEGFGTGAYEQYF. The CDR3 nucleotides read TGTGCCAGCAGTGAAGGATTTGGGACAGGGGCCTACGAGCAGTACTTC.

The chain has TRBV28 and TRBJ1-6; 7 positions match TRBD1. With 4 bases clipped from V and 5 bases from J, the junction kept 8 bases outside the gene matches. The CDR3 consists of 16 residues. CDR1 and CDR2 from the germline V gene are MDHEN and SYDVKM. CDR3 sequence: CASSSPRQGNNSPLHF. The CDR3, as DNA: TGTGCCAGCAGTTCTCCCAGACAGGGAAATAATTCACCCCTCCACTTT. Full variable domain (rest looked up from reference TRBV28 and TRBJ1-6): DVKVTQSSRYLVKRTGEKVFLECVQDMDHENMFWYRQDPGLGLRLIYFSYDVKMKEKGDIPEGYSVSREKKERFSLILESASTNQTSMYLCASSSPRQGNNSPLHFGNGTRLTVT.

The CDR3 reads CASSPVAGGTYEQYF. The DNA for the CDR3 is TGTGCCAGCAGCCCCGTGGCGGGTGGAACCTACGAGCAGTACTTC. The chain has TRBV7-9 and TRBJ2-5, with D possibly TRBD2 on 5 matching bases. The J call may be in error: the DNA end matches TRBJ2-7 better. The CDR3 length is 15 residues. The germline CDR1 and CDR2 sequences are SEHNR and FQNEAQ (reference sequence).

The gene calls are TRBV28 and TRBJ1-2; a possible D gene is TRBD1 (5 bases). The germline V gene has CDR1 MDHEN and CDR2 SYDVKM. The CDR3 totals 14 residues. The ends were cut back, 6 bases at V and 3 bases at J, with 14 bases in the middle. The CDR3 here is CASRASREDYGYTF. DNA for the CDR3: TGTGCCAGCAGAGCGTCCAGGGAGGACTATGGCTACACCTTC.

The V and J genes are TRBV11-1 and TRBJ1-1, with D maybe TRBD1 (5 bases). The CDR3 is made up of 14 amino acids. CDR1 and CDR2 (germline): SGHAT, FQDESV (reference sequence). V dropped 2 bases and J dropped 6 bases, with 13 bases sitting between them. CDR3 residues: CASSLRGGGSEAFF. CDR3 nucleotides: TGTGCCAGCAGCTTAAGGGGCGGGGGATCTGAAGCTTTCTTT.

CDR3 loop: CASSPDSAVSYEQYF. CDR3 nucleotides: TGTGCCAGCAGCCCTGACTCGGCAGTGTCCTACGAGCAGTACTTC. This rearrangement joins TRBV5-4 to TRBJ2-7; D is undetermined. CDR1 and CDR2 from the germline V gene are SGHNT and YYREEE (reference sequence). With 4 bases removed from V and 1 base from J, the gap between germline ends came to 15 bases. This CDR3 has 15 amino acids. Looking up the rest from reference TRBV5-4 and TRBJ2-7 gives the full variable domain: ETGVTQSPTHLIKTRGQQVTLRCSSQSGHNTVSWYQQALGQGPQFIFQYYREEENGRGNFPPRFSGLQFPNYSSELNVNALELDDSALYLCASSPDSAVSYEQYFGPGTRLTVT.

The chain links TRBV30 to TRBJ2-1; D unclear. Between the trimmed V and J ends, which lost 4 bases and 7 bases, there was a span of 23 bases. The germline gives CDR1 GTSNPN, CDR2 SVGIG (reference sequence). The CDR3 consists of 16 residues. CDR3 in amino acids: CAWTSQSLRVRNEQFF. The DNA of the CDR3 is TGTGCCTGGACATCCCAGAGTCTCCGAGTGAGGAATGAGCAGTTCTTC.

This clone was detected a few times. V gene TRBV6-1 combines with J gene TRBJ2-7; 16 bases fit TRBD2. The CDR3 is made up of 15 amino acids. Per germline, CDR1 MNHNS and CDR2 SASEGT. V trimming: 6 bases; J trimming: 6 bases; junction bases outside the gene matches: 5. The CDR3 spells CASRGLAGGFGEQYF. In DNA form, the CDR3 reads TGTGCCAGCAGGGGACTAGCGGGAGGGTTCGGCGAGCAGTACTTC.